These T cell receptor beta chains were read from a single sample in a study of CD8 T cells in Susac syndrome. TCRdb re-called the immunoSEQ multiplex PCR reads through MiXCR, storing one row per CDR3 protein. The data show about 160,000 distinct CDR3 sequences, about 96% seen once. The source material was CD4+ T cells from PBMCs. These receptors were obtained from a human donor with Susac syndrome. Each CDR3 is given with its conserved first and last residue. The order of the fields is V gene, D gene, clone size, J gene, CDR3 length, CDR3 DNA, CDR3 protein. The D gene is left open where the match is weak. The size entry is marked missing in some rows and otherwise reads once, few, many or a size class.

v_call: TRBV9; d_call: -; clone_size: -; j_call: TRBJ1-2; cdr3_length: 13; cdr3_nt: TGTGCCAGCAGCGTAGCTTCGGGGAATGGCTACACCTTC; cdr3_aa: CASSVASGNGYTF
v_call: TRBV29-1; d_call: -; clone_size: -; j_call: TRBJ2-5; cdr3_length: 12; cdr3_nt: TGCAGCGTGGCGACAGTGAAAGAGACCCAGTACTTC; cdr3_aa: CSVATVKETQYF
v_call: TRBV4-1; d_call: -; clone_size: -; j_call: TRBJ2-5; cdr3_length: 13; cdr3_nt: TGCGCCAGCAGCCAATTACTAGGGGAGACCCAGTACTTC; cdr3_aa: CASSQLLGETQYF
v_call: TRBV28; d_call: -; clone_size: -; j_call: TRBJ2-7; cdr3_length: 15; cdr3_nt: TGTGCCAGCAGGTCCCCCGGGCCCCAAAGCGACGAGCAGTACTTC; cdr3_aa: CASRSPGPQSDEQYF
v_call: TRBV9; d_call: -; clone_size: -; j_call: TRBJ2-5; cdr3_length: 15; cdr3_nt: TGTGCCAGCAGCTCCTCCCCGGACTCACAAGAGACCCAGTACTTC; cdr3_aa: CASSSSPDSQETQYF
v_call: TRBV7-8; d_call: -; clone_size: -; j_call: TRBJ2-3; cdr3_length: 16; cdr3_nt: TGTGCCAGCAGCTTAGCGGGGAGTTCCGCCGCGAATACGCAGTATTTT; cdr3_aa: CASSLAGSSAANTQYF
v_call: TRBV18; d_call: -; clone_size: -; j_call: TRBJ2-3; cdr3_length: 13; cdr3_nt: TGTGCCAGCTCACAGGGACTCGTAGATACGCAGTATTTT; cdr3_aa: CASSQGLVDTQYF
v_call: TRBV29-1; d_call: TRBD2; clone_size: -; j_call: TRBJ2-3; cdr3_length: 18; cdr3_nt: TGCAGCGTTGCGGGCCGGAGCGGGAGGGCCGTTAGCACAGATACGCAGTATTTT; cdr3_aa: CSVAGRSGRAVSTDTQYF
v_call: TRBV30; d_call: -; clone_size: -; j_call: TRBJ2-7; cdr3_length: 12; cdr3_nt: TGTGCCTGGAGTGCGGGACTTTACGAGCAGTACTTC; cdr3_aa: CAWSAGLYEQYF
v_call: TRBV27; d_call: -; clone_size: -; j_call: TRBJ1-1; cdr3_length: 14; cdr3_nt: TGTGCCAGCAGTCCGCGGGGGCACGAGATTGAAGCTTTCTTT; cdr3_aa: CASSPRGHEIEAFF
v_call: TRBV9; d_call: TRBD2; clone_size: once; j_call: TRBJ2-1; cdr3_length: 14; cdr3_nt: TGTGCCAGCAGCGCTAGCGGGAATTGGAATGAGCAGTTCTTC; cdr3_aa: CASSASGNWNEQFF
v_call: TRBV29-1; d_call: -; clone_size: once; j_call: TRBJ2-5; cdr3_length: 14; cdr3_nt: TGCAGCGCAGTGACAGCTGCTTACCAAGAGACCCAGTACTTC; cdr3_aa: CSAVTAAYQETQYF
v_call: TRBV25-1; d_call: TRBD1; clone_size: -; j_call: TRBJ1-2; cdr3_length: 14; cdr3_nt: TGTGCCAGCGGAGAACCAGGGGGCTCTTATGGCTACACCTTC; cdr3_aa: CASGEPGGSYGYTF
v_call: TRBV10-3; d_call: -; clone_size: -; j_call: TRBJ2-3; cdr3_length: 12; cdr3_nt: TGTGCCATCACCACTAGCACAGATACGCAGTATTTT; cdr3_aa: CAITTSTDTQYF
v_call: TRBV20-1; d_call: TRBD2; clone_size: -; j_call: TRBJ2-7; cdr3_length: 12; cdr3_nt: TGCAGTGCGGGCGGGAGTTCCTACGAGCAGTACTTC; cdr3_aa: CSAGGSSYEQYF
v_call: TRBV3-1; d_call: TRBD2; clone_size: -; j_call: TRBJ2-1; cdr3_length: 19; cdr3_nt: TGTGCCAGCAGCCAAGACAGAGGACTAGCGGGAGGGCTGAACAATGAGCAGTTCTTC; cdr3_aa: CASSQDRGLAGGLNNEQFF